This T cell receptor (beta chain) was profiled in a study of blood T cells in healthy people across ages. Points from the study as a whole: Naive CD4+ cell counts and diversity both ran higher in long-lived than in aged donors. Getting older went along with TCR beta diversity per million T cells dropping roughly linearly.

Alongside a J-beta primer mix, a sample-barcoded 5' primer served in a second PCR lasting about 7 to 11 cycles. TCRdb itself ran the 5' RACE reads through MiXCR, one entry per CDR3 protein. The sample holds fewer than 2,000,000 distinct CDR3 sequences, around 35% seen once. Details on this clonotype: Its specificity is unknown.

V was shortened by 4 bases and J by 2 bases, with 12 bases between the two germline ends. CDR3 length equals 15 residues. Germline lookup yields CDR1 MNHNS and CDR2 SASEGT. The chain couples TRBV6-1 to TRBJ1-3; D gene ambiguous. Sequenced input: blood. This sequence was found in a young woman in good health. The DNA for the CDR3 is TGTGCCAGCAGTGTGGGGTCTCTCCCTGGAAACACCATATATTTT. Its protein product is CASSVGSLPGNTIYF.